The source of this T cell receptor beta chain is a study of CD8+CD57+ T cells in acquired aplastic anemia. According to the study, genomic DNA was the template for TCR beta VDJ and CDR3 profiling. TCRdb fed the reads into MiXCR, producing one record per CDR3 protein. The sample contains 35,000 to 50,000 distinct CDR3 sequences, about 70% of which appear only once. Germline CDR1 is MGHDK and CDR2 is SYGVNS. Between the trimmed V and J ends, which lost 4 bases and 0 bases, there was a span of 10 bases. The CDR3 length is 14 residues. This chain uses TRBV25-1 with TRBJ2-7; D is undetermined. The receptor's source is a human donor in good health, serving as a control. Sequenced sample: sorted CD4+, CD8+, or CD8+CD57+ T cells (not recorded which) from PBMCs. The CDR3 DNA follows: TGTGCCAGCAGTGGACGGACGAACTCCTACGAGCAGTACTTC. Its translation is CASSGRTNSYEQYF.